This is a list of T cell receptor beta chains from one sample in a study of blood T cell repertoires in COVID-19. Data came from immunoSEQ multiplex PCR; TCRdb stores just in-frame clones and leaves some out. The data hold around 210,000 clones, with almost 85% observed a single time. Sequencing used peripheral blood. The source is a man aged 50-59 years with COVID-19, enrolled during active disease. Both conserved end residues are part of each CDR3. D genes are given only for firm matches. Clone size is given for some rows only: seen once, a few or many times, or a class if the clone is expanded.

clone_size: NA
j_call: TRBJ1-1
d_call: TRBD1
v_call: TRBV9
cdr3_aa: CASSVEQGTTEAFF
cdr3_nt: TGTGCCAGCAGCGTAGAACAGGGGACCACTGAAGCTTTCTTT

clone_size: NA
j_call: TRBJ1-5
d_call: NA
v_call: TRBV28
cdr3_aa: CASSSPGFGNQPQHF
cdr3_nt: TGTGCCAGCAGTTCCCCGGGTTTCGGTAATCAGCCCCAGCATTTT

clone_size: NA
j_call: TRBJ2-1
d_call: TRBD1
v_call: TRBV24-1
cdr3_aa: CATSDLGGTGGSLGYNEQFF
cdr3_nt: TGTGCCACCAGTGATCTGGGAGGGACAGGGGGCTCCTTGGGCTACAATGAGCAGTTCTTC

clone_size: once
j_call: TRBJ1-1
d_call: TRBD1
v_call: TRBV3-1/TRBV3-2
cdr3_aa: CASRHRQGSTEAFF
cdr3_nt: TGTGCCAGCAGGCATAGACAGGGGAGTACTGAAGCTTTCTTT

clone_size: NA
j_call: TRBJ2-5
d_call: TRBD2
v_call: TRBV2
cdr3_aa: CASSEVTGTKNF
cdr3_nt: TGTGCCAGCAGTGAAGTTACCGGGACTAAGAACTTC

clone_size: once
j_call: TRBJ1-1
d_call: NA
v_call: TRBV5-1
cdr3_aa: CASSLQGMNTEAFF
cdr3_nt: TGCGCCAGCAGCCTGCAGGGGATGAACACTGAAGCTTTCTTT

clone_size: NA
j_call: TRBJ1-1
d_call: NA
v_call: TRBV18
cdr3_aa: CASSPGEGGEAFF
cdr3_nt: TGTGCCAGCTCACCTGGCGAGGGTGGGGAAGCTTTCTTT

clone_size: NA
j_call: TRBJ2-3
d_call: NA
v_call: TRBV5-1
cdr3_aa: CASSLALTGTDTQYF
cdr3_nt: TGCGCCAGCAGCTTGGCACTGACAGGCACAGATACGCAGTATTTT

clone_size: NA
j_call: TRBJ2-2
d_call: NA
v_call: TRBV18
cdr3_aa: CASSRQSSNTGELFF
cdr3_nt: TGTGCCAGCTCACGACAGTCCTCGAACACCGGGGAGCTGTTTTTT

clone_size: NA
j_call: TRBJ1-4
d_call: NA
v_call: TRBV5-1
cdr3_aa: CASSYGTNEKLFF
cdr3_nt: TGCGCCAGCAGCTACGGGACTAATGAAAAACTGTTTTTT

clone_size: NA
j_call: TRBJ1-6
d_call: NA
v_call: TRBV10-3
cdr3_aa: CAISESTRLGSYSPLHF
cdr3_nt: TGTGCCATCAGTGAGTCGACTCGCCTGGGTTCTTATTCACCCCTCCACTTT

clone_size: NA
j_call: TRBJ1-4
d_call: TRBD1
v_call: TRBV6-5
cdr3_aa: CASSPRQGTVKLFF
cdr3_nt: TGTGCCAGCAGTCCCCGACAGGGAACCGTAAAACTGTTTTTT

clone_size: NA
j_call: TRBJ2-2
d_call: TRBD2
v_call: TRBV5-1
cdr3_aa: CASSLVSGDLTGELFF
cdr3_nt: TGCGCCAGCAGCTTGGTTAGCGGGGACCTCACCGGGGAGCTGTTTTTT

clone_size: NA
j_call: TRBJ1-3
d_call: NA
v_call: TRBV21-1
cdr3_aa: CASSGPISGNTIYF
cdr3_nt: TGTGCCAGCAGCGGTCCTATCTCTGGAAACACCATATATTTT

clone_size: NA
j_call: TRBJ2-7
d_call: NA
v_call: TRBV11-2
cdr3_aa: CASSLSRDSFYEQYF
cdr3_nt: TGTGCCAGCAGCTTATCCCGGGACTCTTTCTACGAGCAGTACTTC

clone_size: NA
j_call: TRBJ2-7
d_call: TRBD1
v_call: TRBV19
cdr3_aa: CASSRTGAPDEQYF
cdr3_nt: TGTGCCAGTAGCCGGACAGGGGCGCCCGACGAGCAGTACTTC

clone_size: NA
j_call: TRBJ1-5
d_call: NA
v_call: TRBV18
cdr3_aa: CASSPAVRQPQHF
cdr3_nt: TGTGCCAGCTCACCAGCGGTAAGACAGCCCCAGCATTTT

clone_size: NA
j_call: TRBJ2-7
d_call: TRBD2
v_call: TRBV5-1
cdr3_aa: CASSHPTSGGAGSYEQYF
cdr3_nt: TGCGCCAGCAGCCATCCAACTAGCGGGGGGGCAGGGTCCTACGAGCAGTACTTC

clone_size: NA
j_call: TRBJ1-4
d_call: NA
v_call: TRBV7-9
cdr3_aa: CASSLSRQRNEKLFF
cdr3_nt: TGTGCCAGCAGCTTAAGCAGGCAAAGAAATGAAAAACTGTTTTTT

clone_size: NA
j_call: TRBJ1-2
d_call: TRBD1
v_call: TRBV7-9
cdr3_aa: CASSLGQGGYGYTF
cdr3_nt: TGTGCCAGCAGTTTAGGACAGGGCGGGTATGGCTACACCTTC

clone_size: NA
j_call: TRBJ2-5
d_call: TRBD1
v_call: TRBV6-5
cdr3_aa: CASNHRDRGRETQYF
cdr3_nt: TGTGCCAGCAACCACCGGGACAGGGGGAGAGAGACCCAGTACTTC

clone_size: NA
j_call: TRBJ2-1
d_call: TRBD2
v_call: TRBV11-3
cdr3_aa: CASSSFGLAGGGNEQFF
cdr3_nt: TGTGCCAGCAGCTCATTTGGACTAGCGGGGGGTGGAAATGAGCAGTTCTTC

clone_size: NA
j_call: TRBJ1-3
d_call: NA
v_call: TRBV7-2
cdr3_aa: CASSPRGGIPNTIYF
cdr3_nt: TGTGCCAGCAGCCCCCGGGGGGGGATCCCAAACACCATATATTTT

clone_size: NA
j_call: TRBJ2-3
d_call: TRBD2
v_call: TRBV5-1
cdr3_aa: CASSLAGGSLRTDTQYF
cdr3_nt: TGCGCCAGCAGCTTAGCGGGGGGCTCTCTTCGCACAGATACGCAGTATTTT

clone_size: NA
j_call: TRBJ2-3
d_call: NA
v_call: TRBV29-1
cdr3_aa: CSVAGITLDTQYF
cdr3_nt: TGCAGCGTTGCAGGTATCACACTTGATACGCAGTATTTT

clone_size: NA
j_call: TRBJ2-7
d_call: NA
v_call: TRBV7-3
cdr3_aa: CASSLTRSHEQYF
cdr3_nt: TGTGCCAGCAGCTTAACGAGGAGCCACGAGCAGTACTTC

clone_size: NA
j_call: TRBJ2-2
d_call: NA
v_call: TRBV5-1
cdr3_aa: CASSRTGLTGELFF
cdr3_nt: TGCGCCAGCAGCCGAACAGGGTTGACCGGGGAGCTGTTTTTT

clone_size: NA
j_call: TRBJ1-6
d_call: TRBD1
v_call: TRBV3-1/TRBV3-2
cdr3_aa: CASSQVLTGGARSPLHF
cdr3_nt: TGTGCCAGCAGCCAAGTACTTACAGGGGGCGCGCGCTCACCCCTCCACTTT

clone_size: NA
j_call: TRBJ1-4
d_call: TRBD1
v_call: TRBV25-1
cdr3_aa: CASTLTGKLFF
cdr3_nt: TGTGCCAGCACCCTGACAGGGAAACTGTTTTTT

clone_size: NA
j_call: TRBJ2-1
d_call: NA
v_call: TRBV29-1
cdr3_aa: CSVEGGRNEQFF
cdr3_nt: TGCAGCGTTGAAGGGGGGCGCAATGAGCAGTTCTTC

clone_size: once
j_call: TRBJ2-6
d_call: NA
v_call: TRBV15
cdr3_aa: CATSREVGAAGANVLTF
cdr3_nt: TGTGCCACCAGCAGAGAAGTGGGGGCAGCGGGGGCCAACGTCCTGACTTTC

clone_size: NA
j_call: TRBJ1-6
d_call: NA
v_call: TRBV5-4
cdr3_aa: CASSLSTTSSYNSPLHF
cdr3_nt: TGTGCCAGCAGCTTGTCGACAACAAGCTCCTATAATTCACCCCTCCACTTT

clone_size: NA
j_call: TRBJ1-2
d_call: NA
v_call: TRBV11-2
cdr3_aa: CASSPRGVGYTF
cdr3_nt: TGTGCCAGCAGCCCCAGGGGCGTTGGCTACACCTTC

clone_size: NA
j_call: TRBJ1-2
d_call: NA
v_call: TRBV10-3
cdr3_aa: CATRVAGSYGYTF
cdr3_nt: TGTGCCACCAGGGTGGCAGGGTCCTATGGCTACACCTTC

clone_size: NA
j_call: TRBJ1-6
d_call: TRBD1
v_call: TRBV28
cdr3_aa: CASSLGDRQGSPLHF
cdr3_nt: TGTGCCAGCAGTTTAGGGGACCGACAGGGCTCACCCCTCCACTTT

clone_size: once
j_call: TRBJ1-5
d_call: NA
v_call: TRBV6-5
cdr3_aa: CASSTGTINQPQHF
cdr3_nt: TGTGCCAGCAGTACCGGGACAATCAATCAGCCCCAGCATTTT

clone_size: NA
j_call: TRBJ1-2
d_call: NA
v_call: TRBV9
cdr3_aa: CASSVGGGGYTF
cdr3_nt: TGTGCCAGCAGCGTAGGGGGAGGTGGCTACACCTTC

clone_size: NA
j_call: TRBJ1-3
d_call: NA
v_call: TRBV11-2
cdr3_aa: CASSLFGGGNTIYF
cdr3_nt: TGTGCCAGCAGCTTATTCGGGGGTGGAAACACCATATATTTT

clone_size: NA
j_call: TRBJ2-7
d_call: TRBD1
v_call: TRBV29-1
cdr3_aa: CSVGTVSYEQYF
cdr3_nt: TGCAGCGTCGGGACAGTCTCCTACGAGCAGTACTTC

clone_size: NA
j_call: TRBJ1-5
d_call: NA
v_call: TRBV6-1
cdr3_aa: CASSEAPGGLDQPQHF
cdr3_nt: TGTGCCAGCAGTGAAGCCCCGGGGGGGCTGGATCAGCCCCAGCATTTT

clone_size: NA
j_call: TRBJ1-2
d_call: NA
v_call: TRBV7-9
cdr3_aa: CASSSVQVGSYTF
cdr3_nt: TGTGCCAGCAGCTCTGTACAGGTTGGGAGCTACACCTTC

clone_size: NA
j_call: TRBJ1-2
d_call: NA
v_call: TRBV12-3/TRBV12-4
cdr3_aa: CASSLRGSGGYTF
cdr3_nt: TGTGCCAGCAGTCTGCGAGGGTCGGGGGGCTACACCTTC

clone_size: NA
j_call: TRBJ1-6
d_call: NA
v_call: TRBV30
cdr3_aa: CAWSVGQIYNSPLHF
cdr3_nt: TGTGCCTGGAGTGTTGGACAGATCTATAATTCACCCCTCCACTTT

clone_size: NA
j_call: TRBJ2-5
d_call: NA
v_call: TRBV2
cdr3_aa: CASSELEETQYF
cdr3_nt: TGTGCCAGCAGTGAACTAGAAGAGACCCAGTACTTC

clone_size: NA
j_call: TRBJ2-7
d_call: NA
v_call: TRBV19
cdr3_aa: CASSIGQVYEQYF
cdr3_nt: TGTGCCAGTAGTATTGGGCAGGTCTACGAGCAGTACTTC

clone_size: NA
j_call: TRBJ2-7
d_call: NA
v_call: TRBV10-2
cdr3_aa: CASSESLFRVMSRGDEQYF
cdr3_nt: TGCGCCAGCAGTGAGTCCCTGTTTCGGGTGATGTCGCGGGGCGACGAGCAGTACTTC